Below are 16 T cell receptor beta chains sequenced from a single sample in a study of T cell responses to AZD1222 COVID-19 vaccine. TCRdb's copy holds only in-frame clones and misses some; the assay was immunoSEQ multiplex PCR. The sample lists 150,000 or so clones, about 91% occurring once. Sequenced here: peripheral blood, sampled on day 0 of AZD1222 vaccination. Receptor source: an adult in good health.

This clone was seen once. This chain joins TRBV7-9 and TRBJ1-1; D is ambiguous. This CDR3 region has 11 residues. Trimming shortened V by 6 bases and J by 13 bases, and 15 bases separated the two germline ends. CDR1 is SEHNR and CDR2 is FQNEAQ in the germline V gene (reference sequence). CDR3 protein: CASRSLPIVFF. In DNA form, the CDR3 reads TGTGCCAGCAGATCCCTCCCGATTGTTTTCTTT.

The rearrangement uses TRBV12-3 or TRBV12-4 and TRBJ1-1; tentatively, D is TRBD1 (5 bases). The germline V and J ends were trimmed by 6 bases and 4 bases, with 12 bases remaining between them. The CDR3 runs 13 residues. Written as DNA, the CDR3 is TGTGCCAGCAGCCGACAGTTAGGCACTGAAGCTTTCTTT. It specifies CASSRQLGTEAFF.

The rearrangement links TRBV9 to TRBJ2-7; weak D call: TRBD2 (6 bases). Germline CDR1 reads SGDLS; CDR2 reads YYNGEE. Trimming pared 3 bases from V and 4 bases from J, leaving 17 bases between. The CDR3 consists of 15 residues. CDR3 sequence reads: CASSAPTGGPYEQYF. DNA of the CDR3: TGTGCCAGCAGCGCCCCTACCGGGGGTCCTTACGAGCAGTACTTC.

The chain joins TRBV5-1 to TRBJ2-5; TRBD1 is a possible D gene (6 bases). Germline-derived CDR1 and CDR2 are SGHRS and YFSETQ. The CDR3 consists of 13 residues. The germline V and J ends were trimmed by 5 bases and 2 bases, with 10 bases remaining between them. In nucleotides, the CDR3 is TGCGCCAGCAGACAGGGCCTACAAGAGACCCAGTACTTC. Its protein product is CASRQGLQETQYF.

CDR3 loop: CALGAGQNEKLFF. The CDR3 DNA sequence: TGTGCCCTTGGGGCGGGACAAAACGAAAAACTGTTTTTT. The rearrangement uses TRBV2 and TRBJ1-4; D perhaps matches TRBD1 (6 bases). V was cut by 11 bases and J by 8 bases, with 18 bases left in between. Germline V gene lookup returns CDR1 SNHLY and CDR2 FYNNEI. This CDR3 comprises 13 residues.

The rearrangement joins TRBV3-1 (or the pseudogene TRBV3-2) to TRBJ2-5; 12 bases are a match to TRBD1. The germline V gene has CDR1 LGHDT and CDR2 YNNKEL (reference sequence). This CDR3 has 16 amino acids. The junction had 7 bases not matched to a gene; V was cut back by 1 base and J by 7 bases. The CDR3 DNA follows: TGTGCCAGCAGCCAAGTCAGGGGACAGGGGGCCTGGACCCAGTACTTC. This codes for CASSQVRGQGAWTQYF.

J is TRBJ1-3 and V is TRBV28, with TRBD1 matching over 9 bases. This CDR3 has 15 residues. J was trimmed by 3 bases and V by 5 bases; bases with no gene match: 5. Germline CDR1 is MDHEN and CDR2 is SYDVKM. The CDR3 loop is CASSPGGQGGNTIYF. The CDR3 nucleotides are TGTGCCAGCAGTCCCGGGGGACAGGGTGGAAACACCATATATTTT.

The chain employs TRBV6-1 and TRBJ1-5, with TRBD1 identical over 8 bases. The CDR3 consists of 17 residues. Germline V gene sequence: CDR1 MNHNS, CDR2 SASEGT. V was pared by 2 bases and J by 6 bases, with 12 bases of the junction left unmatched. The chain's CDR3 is CASSEQGRQGLGQPQHF. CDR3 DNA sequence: TGTGCCAGCAGTGAACAAGGGCGACAGGGGCTCGGTCAGCCCCAGCATTTT.

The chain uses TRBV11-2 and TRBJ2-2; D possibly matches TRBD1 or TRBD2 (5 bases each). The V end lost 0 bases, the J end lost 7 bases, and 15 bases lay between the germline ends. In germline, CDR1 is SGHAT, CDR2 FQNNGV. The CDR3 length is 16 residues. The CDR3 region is CASSLDPVGPIGELFF. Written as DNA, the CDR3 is TGTGCCAGCAGCTTAGATCCCGTGGGACCGATCGGGGAGCTGTTTTTT.

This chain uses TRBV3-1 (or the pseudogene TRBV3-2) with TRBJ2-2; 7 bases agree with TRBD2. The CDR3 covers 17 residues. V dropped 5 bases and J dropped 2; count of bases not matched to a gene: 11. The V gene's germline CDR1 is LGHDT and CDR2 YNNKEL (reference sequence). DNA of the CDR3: TGTGCCAGCAGCTATTCCATAGGGACTACTAACACCGGGGAGCTGTTTTTT. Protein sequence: CASSYSIGTTNTGELFF.

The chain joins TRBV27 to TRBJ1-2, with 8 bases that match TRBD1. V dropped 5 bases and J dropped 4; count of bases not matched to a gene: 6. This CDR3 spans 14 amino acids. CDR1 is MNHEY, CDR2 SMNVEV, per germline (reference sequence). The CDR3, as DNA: TGTGCCAGCAGTCGAACAGGGGGGTCCTATGGCTACACCTTC. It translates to CASSRTGGSYGYTF.

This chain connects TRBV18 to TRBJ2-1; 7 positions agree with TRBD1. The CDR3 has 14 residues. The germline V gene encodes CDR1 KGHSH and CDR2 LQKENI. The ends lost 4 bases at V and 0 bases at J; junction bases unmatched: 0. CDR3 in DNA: TGTGCCAGCTCACGGGACAGCTCCTACAATGAGCAGTTCTTC. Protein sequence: CASSRDSSYNEQFF.

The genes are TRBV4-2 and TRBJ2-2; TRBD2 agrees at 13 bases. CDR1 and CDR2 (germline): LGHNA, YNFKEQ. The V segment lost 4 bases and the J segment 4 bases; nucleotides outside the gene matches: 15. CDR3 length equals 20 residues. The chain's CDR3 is CASSPRLAGGLLIATGELFF. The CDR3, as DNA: TGTGCCAGCAGCCCGCGACTAGCGGGGGGCCTCCTCATTGCCACCGGGGAGCTGTTTTTT.

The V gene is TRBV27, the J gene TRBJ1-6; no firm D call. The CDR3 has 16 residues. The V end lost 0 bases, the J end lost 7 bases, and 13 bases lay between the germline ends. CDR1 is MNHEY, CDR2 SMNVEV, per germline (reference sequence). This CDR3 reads CASSLSVSGGNSPLHF. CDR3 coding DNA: TGTGCCAGCAGTTTATCGGTTTCAGGCGGCAATTCACCCCTCCACTTT.

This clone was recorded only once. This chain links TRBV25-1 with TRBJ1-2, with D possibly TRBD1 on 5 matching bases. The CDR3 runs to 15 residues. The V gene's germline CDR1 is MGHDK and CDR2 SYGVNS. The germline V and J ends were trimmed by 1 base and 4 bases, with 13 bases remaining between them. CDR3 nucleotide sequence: TGTGCCAGCAGTGAATGGTTGGGTGGGGGCTATGGCTACACCTTC. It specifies CASSEWLGGGYGYTF.

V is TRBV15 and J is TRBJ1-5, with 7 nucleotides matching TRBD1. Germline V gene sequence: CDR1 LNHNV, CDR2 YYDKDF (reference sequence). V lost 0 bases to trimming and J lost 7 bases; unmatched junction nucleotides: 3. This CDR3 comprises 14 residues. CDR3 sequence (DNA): TGTGCCACCAGCAGAGATAGGGGGCCGCAGCCCCAGCATTTT. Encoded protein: CATSRDRGPQPQHF.